The rows below give T cell receptor beta chains drawn from one sample of a study of T cells in Graves' hyperthyroidism and ophthalmopathy. TCRdb fed the multiplex PCR reads into MiXCR, producing one record per CDR3 protein. This table holds approximately 590,000 distinct CDR3 sequences, approximately 14% found once. The sequencing sample was made of blood. The receptor source for this set is a woman in her twenties or thirties with Graves' hyperthyroidism. The CDR3 runs from the conserved cysteine through the conserved F or W. D genes are given only for firm matches. Size is omitted from some rows. Given values are once, few, many or a class for expanded clones.

>TRBJ2-5|TRBV6-1|TRBD1|-
CASSWDRGGTQYF
TGTGCCAGCAGCTGGGACAGGGGTGGGACCCAGTACTTC
>TRBJ2-1|TRBV20-1|-|many
CSAEGPNKRSNEQFF
TGCAGTGCCGAGGGACCGAACAAGCGGAGCAATGAGCAGTTCTTC
>TRBJ1-2|TRBV18|-|-
CASSQLIPHRLGQNYGYTF
TGTGCCAGCTCACAACTGATACCCCATCGGCTCGGGCAGAACTATGGCTACACCTTC
>TRBJ2-6|TRBV20-1|TRBD1|-
CSAPWTGQWSSGANVLTF
TGCAGTGCTCCTTGGACAGGGCAATGGAGCTCTGGGGCCAACGTCCTGACTTTC
>TRBJ2-2|TRBV10-2|TRBD2|-
CASKGLELLRNTGELFF
TGCGCCAGCAAGGGACTAGAACTGTTAAGGAACACCGGGGAGCTGTTTTTT
>TRBJ2-7|TRBV30|-|few
CAWSIGGEQYF
TGTGCCTGGAGTATTGGGGGCGAGCAGTACTTC
>TRBJ2-1|TRBV6-2/TRBV6-3|-|many
CASSRALNYNEQFF
TGTGCCAGCAGCCGGGCCTTAAACTACAATGAGCAGTTCTTC
>TRBJ2-1|TRBV7-3|TRBD2|many
CASSLTLGGGGEQFF
TGTGCCAGCAGCTTAACGTTGGGCGGGGGAGGTGAGCAGTTCTTC
>TRBJ1-6|TRBV10-3|-|-
CAISERGWDSPLHF
TGTGCCATCAGTGAGCGGGGATGGGATTCACCCCTCCACTTT
>TRBJ2-1|TRBV12-3/TRBV12-4|TRBD2|many
CASRSGTSTLVQFF
TGTGCCAGCAGATCCGGGACTAGCACGCTAGTGCAGTTCTTC
>TRBJ1-6|TRBV28|TRBD1|many
CASNHWDRENSPLHF
TGTGCCAGCAATCACTGGGACAGGGAGAATTCACCCCTCCACTTT
>TRBJ2-3|TRBV12-3/TRBV12-4|-|few
CASPPRKDTQYF
TGTGCCAGCCCCCCACGAAAGGATACGCAGTATTTT